Each of the 17 T cell receptor beta chains below was sequenced from the same sample in a study of breast tumors, draining lymph nodes, adjacent tissues (dated by TCRdb to the mid-2010s). The axillary draining lymph nodes of breast cancer patients were the source of the lymph node samples. Receptor amplification or capture employed multiplex PCR. The sample was run on an Illumina HiSeq 2000. TCRdb trimmed the raw reads at Q25, called clones with MiXCR and kept productive beta chains. Each entry merges the rows of one CDR3 protein and shows their most common DNA and genes. Counted in this sample were approximately 90,000 distinct CDR3 sequences; approximately 31% of them appeared once. The ten top clones hold over 8% of the sample. Sequences were obtained from axillary lymph node tissue. These receptors were obtained from a female donor with breast cancer. Some clones in this sample may be carry-over from other donors' samples.

The CDR3 sequence: CASSIRQEQSGNTIYF. The DNA for the CDR3 is TGTGCCAGTAGTATAAGACAAGAGCAGTCTGGAAACACCATATATTTT. The chain recombines TRBV19 with TRBJ1-3; D not resolved. V gave up 2 bases and J gave up 1 base, with 12 bases separating them. The CDR3 runs 16 residues. Per germline, CDR1 LNHDA and CDR2 SQIVND (reference sequence).

To note about this clonotype: This clone may be a read error of a much larger clone one base away. The rearrangement uses TRBV5-8 and TRBJ2-2, with 8 bases fitting TRBD1. Germline V gene lookup returns CDR1 SGHTS and CDR2 YDEGEE. The trim removed 5 bases at V and 4 bases at J, leaving 7 bases unmatched. CDR3 length: 15 amino acids. This chain's CDR3 is CASRQGALSTGELFF. Written as DNA, the CDR3 is TGTGCCAGCAGGCAGGGGGCGCTGAGCACCGGGGAGCTGTTTTTT. Variable domain in full (rest from reference TRBV5-8 and TRBJ2-2): EAGVTQSPTHLIKTRGQQATLRCSPISGHTSVYWYQQALGLGLQFLLWYDEGEERNRGNFPPRFSGRQFPNYSSELNVNALELEDSALYLCASRQGALSTGELFFGEGSRLTVL.

This clonotype occurred many times. The genes are TRBV19 and TRBJ1-5, with TRBD1 matching over 8 bases. CDR1 is LNHDA, CDR2 SQIVND, per germline (reference sequence). The junction had 2 bases not matched to a gene; V was cut back by 5 bases and J by 2 bases. This CDR3 is 14 amino acids long. CDR3 DNA sequence: TGTGCCAGTAGTGTGGGACAGGGCAATCAGCCCCAGCATTTT. It encodes CASSVGQGNQPQHF.

This clonotype was detected a few times. This may come from a read error, since a much larger clone is one base off. The V call is TRBV6-2 or TRBV6-3, the J call TRBJ2-5; the D is unclear. Germline V gives CDR1 MNHEY, CDR2 SVGEGT. The CDR3 covers 12 residues. Trimming took 5 bases from V and 5 from J, leaving 9 bases between them. The CDR3 protein is CASSDPRETQYF. CDR3 DNA: TGTGCCAGCAGTGACCCCCGGGAGACCCAGTACTTC.

Only a few counts were recorded for this clonotype. This sequence joins TRBV27 and TRBJ2-2, with D hard to call. Looked up from germline, CDR1 is MNHEY and CDR2 is SMNVEV (reference sequence). The CDR3 runs 12 residues. The germline V and J ends were trimmed by 8 bases and 3 bases, with 7 bases remaining between them. The CDR3 protein is CASGKYTGELFF. Here the CDR3 DNA reads TGTGCCAGCGGCAAATACACCGGGGAGCTGTTTTTT.

At least ten counts were recorded for this clonotype. This chain links TRBV7-9 with TRBJ2-3; the match to TRBD2 covers 10 bases. This CDR3 is 17 amino acids long. Germline lookup yields CDR1 SEHNR and CDR2 FQNEAQ (reference sequence). Trimming at V came to 5 bases and at J to 6 bases, leaving 14 bases not matched to a gene. CDR3 residues: CASSPLGTSAPQDTQYF. The CDR3 DNA sequence: TGTGCCAGCAGCCCCTTAGGGACTAGCGCACCACAGGATACGCAGTATTTT.

This clonotype was recorded many times. The genes are TRBV4-3 and TRBJ1-4, with TRBD1 identical over 7 bases. Germline CDR1 reads LGHNA; CDR2 reads YSLEER. The CDR3 consists of 18 residues. Germline trimming cut 0 bases from V and 0 bases from J; bases unmatched to any gene: 7. The CDR3 reads CASSQDRDRGPTNEKLFF. CDR3 DNA sequence: TGCGCCAGCAGCCAAGATCGAGATAGGGGGCCAACTAATGAAAAACTGTTTTTT.

The chain has TRBV20-1 and TRBJ1-5; unclear D gene. The V gene lost 3 bases and the J gene lost 7 bases, with 13 bases spanning the gap. In germline, CDR1 is DFQATT, CDR2 SNEGSKA (reference sequence). This CDR3 region has 13 residues. The CDR3 is CSASVREMQPQHF. CDR3 in DNA: TGCAGTGCTAGTGTGAGGGAAATGCAGCCCCAGCATTTT.

This clonotype was recorded at least ten times. The chain recombines TRBV15 with TRBJ2-1; unclear D gene. CDR1 and CDR2 from the germline V gene are LNHNV and YYDKDF (reference sequence). The CDR3 is made up of 12 amino acids. Trimming cost V 0 bases and J 13 bases, with 10 bases left between them. CDR3 in DNA: TGTGCCACCAGCAGAGACGCTTCAAGACAGTTCTTC. Residues: CATSRDASRQFF. Drawing the rest from reference TRBV15 and TRBJ2-1, the complete variable domain is DAMVIQNPRYQVTQFGKPVTLSCSQTLNHNVMYWYQQKSSQAPKLLFHYYDKDFNNEADTPDNFQSRRPNTSFCFLDIRSPGLGDTAMYLCATSRDASRQFFGPGTRLTVL.

This clonotype was detected many times. V gene TRBV15 combines with J gene TRBJ1-2; TRBD1 is a possible D gene (5 bases). Looked up from germline, CDR1 is LNHNV and CDR2 is YYDKDF (reference sequence). The germline V and J ends were trimmed by 1 base and 7 bases, with 16 bases remaining between them. The CDR3 spans 15 residues. Here the CDR3 DNA reads TGTGCCACCAGCAGAGGTGTGGGCGCAGGGAGTGGCTACACCTTC. Its translation: CATSRGVGAGSGYTF.

This clonotype was counted at least ten times. A read error may be the cause here, since a much bigger clone is one base away. The chain couples TRBV9 to TRBJ2-5; D possibly uses TRBD1 or TRBD2 (5 bases each). The length of the CDR3 is 14 residues. Germline assignment: CDR1 SGDLS and CDR2 YYNGEE. CDR3 sequence reads: CASSAWGNQETQSF. In DNA form, the CDR3 reads TGTGCCAGCAGTGCCTGGGGGAACCAAGAGACCCAGTCCTTC. Looking up the rest from reference TRBV9 and TRBJ2-5 gives the full variable domain: DSGVTQTPKHLITATGQRVTLRCSPRSGDLSVYWYQQSLDQGLQFLIQYYNGEERAKGNILERFSAQQFPDLHSELNLSSLELGDSALYFCASSAWGNQETQSFGPGTRLLVL.

This clonotype appeared many times. V gene TRBV7-9 combines with J gene TRBJ2-7; 11 bases are a match to TRBD1. Germline assignment: CDR1 SEHNR and CDR2 FQNEAQ (reference sequence). The CDR3 consists of 13 residues. The J segment lost 7 bases and the V segment lost 5 bases, leaving 4 bases of the junction unmatched. The CDR3 reads CASSRDRGGEQYF. For the CDR3, the DNA is TGTGCCAGCAGCCGGGACAGGGGGGGGGAGCAGTACTTC. Supplemented by reference TRBV7-9 and TRBJ2-7, the full variable domain reads DTGVSQNPRHKITKRGQNVTFRCDPISEHNRLYWYRQTLGQGPEFLTYFQNEAQLEKSRLLSDRFSAERPKGSFSTLEIQRTEQGDSAMYLCASSRDRGGEQYFGPGTRLTVT.

The chain's CDR3 is CASSQGVLASGGAGETQYF. Here the CDR3 DNA reads TGTGCCAGCAGCCAAGGAGTGTTGGCTAGCGGGGGGGCGGGAGAGACCCAGTACTTC. The genes are TRBV4-2 and TRBJ2-5, with TRBD2 identical over 12 bases. There are 19 residues in the CDR3. Germline CDR1 and CDR2: LGHNA and YNFKEQ. V was clipped by 1 base and J by 4 bases; unmatched bases: 13.

This clonotype was counted a few times. Lacking the conserved final phenylalanine or tryptophan, this CDR3 likely reflects a read error. No DNA is shown, since the ends of the CDR3 on it are uncertain; the CDR3 is the one TCRdb lists. The chain couples TRBV13 to TRBJ2-7; the table assigns TRBD1, which was not confirmed against the DNA. The germline V gene encodes CDR1 PRHDT and CDR2 FYEKMQ (reference sequence). The CDR3 spans 8 amino acids, including both terminal residues. The CDR3 loop is CASSLPGG.

V and J are TRBV4-2 and TRBJ2-7; D assignment may be TRBD1 or TRBD2 (7 bases each). CDR3 length: 14 amino acids. Trimming shortened V by 1 base and J by 5 bases, and 12 bases separated the two germline ends. The germline V gene has CDR1 LGHNA and CDR2 YNFKEQ. CDR3 residues: CASSQGGGGDEQYF. In DNA, the CDR3 is TGTGCCAGCAGCCAAGGGGGAGGGGGCGACGAGCAGTACTTC.

This clonotype was recorded many times. The rearrangement joins TRBV28 to TRBJ2-1; D unclear. Germline lookup yields CDR1 MDHEN and CDR2 SYDVKM. The ends were cut back, 5 bases at V and 0 bases at J, with 11 bases in the middle. The CDR3 has 15 residues. CDR3 sequence reads: CASSPLRGSYNEQFF. The CDR3 DNA is TGTGCCAGCAGTCCCCTGCGTGGCTCCTACAATGAGCAGTTCTTC.

At least ten counts were recorded for this clonotype. The V gene is TRBV6-6, the J gene TRBJ2-5; 8 bases align to TRBD1. The CDR3 sequence is 12 residues long. V lost 5 bases to trimming and J lost 4 bases; unmatched junction nucleotides: 0. Germline CDR1 and CDR2: MNHNY and SVGAGI (reference sequence). In DNA form, the CDR3 reads TGTGCCAGCAGTGACAGGGGAGAGACCCAGTACTTC. Its translation: CASSDRGETQYF.